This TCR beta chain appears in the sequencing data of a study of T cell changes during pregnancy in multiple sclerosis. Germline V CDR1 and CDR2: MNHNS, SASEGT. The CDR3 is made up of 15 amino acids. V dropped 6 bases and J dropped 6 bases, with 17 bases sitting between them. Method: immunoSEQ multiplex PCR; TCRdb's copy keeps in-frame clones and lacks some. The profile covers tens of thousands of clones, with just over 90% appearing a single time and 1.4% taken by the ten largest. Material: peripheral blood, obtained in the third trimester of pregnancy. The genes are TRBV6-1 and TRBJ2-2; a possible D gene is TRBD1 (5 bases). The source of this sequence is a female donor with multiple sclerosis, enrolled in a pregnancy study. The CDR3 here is CASRSPVRAAGELFF. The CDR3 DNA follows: TGTGCCAGCAGGAGCCCGGTCAGGGCGGCCGGGGAGCTGTTTTTT.